The 7 T cell receptor beta chains listed next were all sequenced from one sample in a study of lymphopenia after photon versus proton radiotherapy. TCRdb's copy holds only in-frame clones and misses some; the assay was immunoSEQ multiplex PCR. The sample shows thousands of clones, roughly 89% of them seen only once. Specimen: peripheral blood, collected from a patient treated with photon-based radiotherapy. The origin of the receptors is a man aged 55-75 years with cholangiocarcinoma.

The chain employs TRBV6-1 and TRBJ2-3; D is ambiguous. Germline assignment: CDR1 MNHNS and CDR2 SASEGT. The CDR3 consists of 12 residues. Trimming left V 6 bases short and J 5 bases short, with 9 bases between. The CDR3, as DNA: TGTGCCAGCAGCGCCCGAAAAGATACGCAGTATTTT. Translated, it gives CASSARKDTQYF.

This clone was observed once. CDR3: CASSLALAGAYGNTIYF. As DNA, the CDR3 is TGTGCCAGCAGCTTAGCGCTTGCGGGGGCCTATGGAAACACCATATATTTT. The V gene is TRBV7-6, the J gene TRBJ1-3; perhaps TRBD1 as D (6 bases). Trimming took 0 bases from V and 3 from J, leaving 15 bases between them. CDR1 is SGHVS and CDR2 is FNYEAQ in the germline V gene. The CDR3 covers 17 residues.

The chain links TRBV28 to TRBJ2-5, with no clear D. In germline, CDR1 is MDHEN, CDR2 SYDVKM. The V and J ends lost 6 bases and 4 bases respectively, with 12 bases between them. CDR3 length: 13 residues. The CDR3 here is CASSPEGLETQYF. As DNA, the CDR3 is TGTGCCAGCAGCCCCGAAGGGTTAGAGACCCAGTACTTC.

This sequence joins TRBV5-1 and TRBJ1-4; the match to TRBD1 covers 9 bases. The germline gives CDR1 SGHRS, CDR2 YFSETQ. J gave up 0 bases and V 4 bases, and 1 base lay outside the gene matches. The CDR3 extends over 15 amino acids. CDR3 protein: CASSRTGATNEKLFF. The CDR3 DNA reads as TGCGCCAGCAGCAGGACAGGGGCAACTAATGAAAAACTGTTTTTT.

This rearrangement joins TRBV7-9 to TRBJ2-1; D remains ambiguous. The CDR3 consists of 14 residues. Trimming took off 8 bases at V and 3 bases at J, with 14 bases between the two ends. The germline gives CDR1 SEHNR, CDR2 FQNEAQ (reference sequence). CDR3 nucleotide sequence: TGTGCCAGCCACTCTATCCTTCTCTACAATGAGCAGTTCTTC. The encoded protein is CASHSILLYNEQFF. The entire variable domain, with the rest obtained from reference TRBV7-9 and TRBJ2-1, is as follows: DTGVSQNPRHKITKRGQNVTFRCDPISEHNRLYWYRQTLGQGPEFLTYFQNEAQLEKSRLLSDRFSAERPKGSFSTLEIQRTEQGDSAMYLCASHSILLYNEQFFGPGTRLTVL.

The V and J genes are TRBV9 and TRBJ1-2; D is unresolved. Germline lookup yields CDR1 SGDLS and CDR2 YYNGEE. CDR3 size: 16 residues. V was cut by 3 bases and J by 0 bases, with 15 bases left in between. CDR3 amino acids: CASSGAEGGTNYGYTF. DNA of the CDR3: TGTGCCAGCAGCGGGGCGGAGGGAGGCACTAACTATGGCTACACCTTC.

A single count supports this clone. This chain uses TRBV7-6 with TRBJ2-2; D is possibly TRBD2 (6 bases). The ends were cut back, 5 bases at V and 5 bases at J, with 12 bases in the middle. CDR1 is SGHVS and CDR2 is FNYEAQ in the germline V gene. This CDR3 spans 14 amino acids. The CDR3 DNA is TGTGCCAGCAGCCCCGAAGGAGGGACCGGGGAGCTGTTTTTT. This codes for CASSPEGGTGELFF.